The next 24 T cell receptor beta chains were all read from a single sample in a study of immune characterization of retroperitoneal liposarcoma. TCRdb used MiXCR to reprocess the PCR reads, holding one entry per CDR3 protein. The sample carries some 9,300 distinct CDR3 sequences, 30% to 45% recorded once. Source material: tumor tissue. The receptors were sampled from a male donor with retroperitoneal liposarcoma.

This clonotype is large in the sample. The rearrangement joins TRBV6-1 to TRBJ2-4; maybe TRBD2 (6 bases). The CDR3 totals 15 residues. Trimming cost V 5 bases and J 3 bases, with 14 bases left between them. In germline, CDR1 is MNHNS, CDR2 SASEGT. CDR3 in DNA: TGTGCCAGCAGTTATGGAGGGTCGGGCAAAAACATTCAGTACTTC. It is translated as CASSYGGSGKNIQYF.

This clonotype has a handful of counts. The CDR3 DNA reads as TGTGCCAGCAGGGACCCATCCAATGAGCAGTACTTC. Translation gives CASRDPSNEQYF. The chain links TRBV6-1 to TRBJ2-1; D gene uncertain. With the DNA end fitting TRBJ2-7 better, the J assignment may be wrong. Per germline, CDR1 MNHNS and CDR2 SASEGT. The CDR3 loop spans 12 amino acids.

In its sample, this clonotype is medium-sized. The V and J genes are TRBV6-1 and TRBJ2-4; 7 positions agree with TRBD2. The V segment lost 5 bases and the J segment 0 bases; nucleotides outside the gene matches: 1. The V gene's germline CDR1 is MNHNS and CDR2 SASEGT. The CDR3 consists of 14 residues. The CDR3 spells CASSSGIAKNIQYF. The CDR3 DNA is TGTGCCAGCAGTAGCGGGATAGCCAAAAACATTCAGTACTTC.

This clonotype appeared many times. The rearrangement uses TRBV7-6 and TRBJ2-1; perhaps D is TRBD1 or TRBD2 (5 bases each). The J call is in doubt because the DNA end fits TRBJ2-7 better. This CDR3 has 16 residues. The germline CDR1 and CDR2 sequences are SGHVS and FNYEAQ. CDR3 DNA sequence: TGTGCCAGCAGCTTAGTCCCCGGGGCACACTACAATGAGCAGTACTTC. It specifies CASSLVPGAHYNEQYF.

This clonotype was observed many times. The chain recombines TRBV6-1 with TRBJ2-1, with D possibly matching TRBD2 (5 bases). The CDR3 has 14 amino acids. V was clipped by 6 bases and J by 10 bases, with 19 bases between them. Per the germline V gene, CDR1 is MNHNS and CDR2 is SASEGT. CDR3 amino acids: CASSDRGSSYEQFF. CDR3 sequence (DNA): TGTGCCAGCAGCGACCGGGGAAGCTCCTACGAGCAGTTCTTC.

The chain couples TRBV6-1 to TRBJ2-3, with D perhaps matching TRBD2 (5 bases). Germline CDR1 reads MNHNS; CDR2 reads SASEGT. The V end was cut by 7 bases, the J end by 0 bases, with 14 bases between. The CDR3 has 15 residues. The CDR3 DNA follows: TGTGCCAGCATGGGAGATTTCTGGAGCACAGATACGCAGTATTTT. Its protein is CASMGDFWSTDTQYF.

To note about this clonotype: This may arise from a read error, as a much more abundant clone is one base away. The chain joins TRBV27 to TRBJ1-2; tentative D call: TRBD1 (6 bases). The CDR3 runs 14 residues. From germline, CDR1 is MNHEY and CDR2 SMNVEV (reference sequence). In DNA, the CDR3 is TGTGCCAACAGTTTACTAACAGGGAAAACCGGCTACACCTTC. Protein product: CANSLLTGKTGYTF.

V and J are TRBV6-1 and TRBJ2-1; D remains ambiguous. V dropped 3 bases and J dropped 5 bases, with 2 bases sitting between them. The CDR3 consists of 11 residues. The V gene's germline CDR1 is MNHNS and CDR2 SASEGT. CDR3 residues: CASSENNEQFF. The CDR3 region has the DNA TGTGCCAGCAGTGAGAACAATGAGCAGTTCTTC.

By frequency in the sample, this clonotype is hyperexpanded (1% or more). The chain carries TRBV6-1 and TRBJ2-5; D perhaps matches TRBD1 (6 bases). This CDR3 has 15 residues. Trimming took off 4 bases at V and 5 bases at J, with 17 bases between the two ends. Germline values: CDR1 MNHNS, CDR2 SASEGT. The CDR3 loop is CASSGMDSGWETQYF. DNA for the CDR3: TGTGCCAGCAGTGGGATGGACAGTGGGTGGGAGACCCAGTACTTC.

This clonotype was seen a handful of times. This chain connects TRBV6-1 to TRBJ2-2; D gene ambiguous. Trimming shortened V by 5 bases and J by 6 bases, and 19 bases separated the two germline ends. The CDR3 is made up of 16 amino acids. CDR1 is MNHNS and CDR2 is SASEGT in the germline V gene. CDR3 in amino acids: CASSTQAGSRPGELFF. The CDR3, as DNA: TGTGCCAGCAGTACCCAAGCTGGGTCGCGTCCCGGGGAGCTGTTTTTT.

The rearrangement joins TRBV27 to TRBJ2-3; D not resolved. The CDR3 length is 11 residues. Germline values: CDR1 MNHEY, CDR2 SMNVEV (reference sequence). The ends were cut back, 7 bases at V and 3 bases at J, with 5 bases in the middle. The CDR3 DNA sequence: TGTGCCAGCACCGATACAGATACGCAGTATTTT. Its translation: CASTDTDTQYF.

The V call is TRBV6-1, the J call TRBJ2-5; 11 bases line up with TRBD2. The CDR3 runs 13 residues. The V gene end was trimmed by 5 bases and the J gene end by 11 bases; junction bases not matched to a gene: 7. Per germline, CDR1 MNHNS and CDR2 SASEGT. DNA for the CDR3: TGTGCCAGCAGTAGTAGCGGGAGGGGAGAGCAGTACTTC. Amino acid sequence: CASSSSGRGEQYF.

This clonotype was seen a handful of times. The rearrangement links TRBV11-3 to TRBJ2-2, with D possibly TRBD2 on 6 matching bases. Trimming took 5 bases from V and 6 from J, leaving 16 bases between them. Per the germline V gene, CDR1 is SGHNT and CDR2 is YENEEA. This CDR3 is built from 15 residues. CDR3 region: CASSEPGRGAGELFF. The DNA of the CDR3 is TGTGCCAGCAGCGAACCGGGCCGCGGGGCCGGGGAGCTGTTTTTT.

On this clonotype itself: A junction end diverges from the germline sequence, so it may reflect a read error. The chain combines TRBV10-1 with TRBJ2-1, with 7 bases that match TRBD1. Judging by the DNA end, TRBJ2-7 fits better; the J call may be wrong. The CDR3 covers 10 residues. CDR1 WNHNN and CDR2 SYGVQD come from the germline V gene (reference sequence). This CDR3 reads CRDSHPEQYF. CDR3 nucleotides: TGTAGGGACAGCCACCCCGAGCAGTACTTC.

This clonotype was counted between two and nine times. This CDR3 is CAVRRTQGTYEQYF. DNA of the CDR3: TGCGCCGTCCGGAGGACCCAGGGGACCTACGAGCAGTACTTC. The chain couples TRBV10-2 to TRBJ2-7; D is possibly TRBD1 (6 bases). The CDR3 has 14 amino acids. Germline V gene sequence: CDR1 WSHSY, CDR2 SAAADI. V shed 11 bases and J shed 2 bases, with 19 bases lying between them.

The V call is TRBV6-5, the J call TRBJ1-6; D not resolved. CDR1 MNHEY and CDR2 SVGAGI come from the germline V gene. V lost 5 bases and J 9 bases, leaving 17 bases between the germline ends. The CDR3 length is 15 residues. The CDR3 loop reads CASSARITQISPLHF. In DNA form, the CDR3 reads TGTGCCAGCAGTGCGAGAATTACCCAGATTTCACCCCTCCACTTT.

This clonotype was counted ten times or more. This may arise from a read error, as a much more abundant clone is one base away. CDR3 sequence reads: CASKNYAGTAYYEQFF. The DNA for the CDR3 is TGTGCCAGCAAGAACTACGCCGGGACCGCTTACTACGAGCAGTTCTTC. The genes are TRBV6-1 and TRBJ2-1, with D perhaps given as TRBD1 or TRBD2 (5 bases each). The CDR3 runs to 16 residues. Deletions cut 7 bases from V and 10 bases from J, with 26 bases between. Germline assignment: CDR1 MNHNS and CDR2 SASEGT.

This chain links TRBV6-5 with TRBJ2-1; 15 nucleotides agree with TRBD2. The J call may be mistaken, given a closer DNA end match to TRBJ2-7. The CDR3 loop spans 15 amino acids. Germline V CDR1 and CDR2: MNHEY, SVGAGI. Here the CDR3 DNA reads TGTGCCAGCAGTTACGGGACTAGCGGGAGGAATGAGCAGTACTTC. This gives the protein CASSYGTSGRNEQYF.

This clonotype occurred a few times. This chain links TRBV27 with TRBJ2-1; 7 positions agree with TRBD1. The J call is uncertain, as TRBJ2-7 better fits the DNA end. CDR3 length: 13 amino acids. The germline CDR1 and CDR2 sequences are MNHEY and SMNVEV (reference sequence). The CDR3 here is CASKLTGAYEQYF. The CDR3 DNA is TGTGCCAGCAAACTCACAGGGGCCTACGAGCAGTACTTC.

This clonotype counts as medium-sized (0.01 to 0.1%). This chain connects TRBV6-5 to TRBJ2-2; D not certain. V gave up 0 bases and J gave up 2 bases, with 7 bases separating them. The CDR3 sequence is 15 residues long. CDR1 is MNHEY, CDR2 SVGAGI, per germline. This chain's CDR3 is CASSYSTTNTGELFF. CDR3 bases: TGTGCCAGCAGTTACTCGACAACTAACACCGGGGAGCTGTTTTTT.

By share of the sample, this clonotype is medium-sized. The V gene is TRBV24-1, the J gene TRBJ2-2; D is unclear. The CDR3 runs 13 residues. Germline loops: CDR1 KGHDR, CDR2 SFDVKD. V shed 7 bases and J shed 6 bases, with 11 bases lying between them. The CDR3 region is CATSALGPGELFF. Here the CDR3 DNA reads TGTGCCACCAGCGCCCTAGGACCCGGGGAGCTGTTTTTT.

In regard to this clonotype: This clone may be a read error of a much larger clone one base away. The chain has TRBV7-2 and TRBJ2-5, with D perhaps matching TRBD2 (5 bases). The J call may be mistaken, given a closer DNA end match to TRBJ2-1. Germline CDR1 is SGHTA and CDR2 is FQGNSA. This CDR3 comprises 16 residues. The CDR3 protein is CDSSLESVVVWETQFF. CDR3 nucleotides: TGTGACAGCAGCTTAGAGAGCGTAGTGGTCTGGGAGACCCAGTTCTTC.

This clonotype was counted a few times. The chain recombines TRBV6-1 with TRBJ1-2, with D tentatively TRBD1 (5 bases). Germline lookup yields CDR1 MNHNS and CDR2 SASEGT. There are 16 residues in the CDR3. Trimming removed 5 bases from V and 2 bases from J, with 18 bases in between. The CDR3 spells CASSSGGGRGNYGYTF. Written as DNA, the CDR3 is TGTGCCAGCAGTAGCGGGGGGGGACGGGGAAACTATGGCTACACCTTC.

This clonotype was observed at least ten times. The chain recombines TRBV7-2 with TRBJ2-5, with 8 bases aligning to TRBD1. Germline trimming cut 1 base from V and 11 bases from J; bases unmatched to any gene: 12. CDR3 length: 15 amino acids. Looked up from germline, CDR1 is SGHTA and CDR2 is FQGNSA. DNA for the CDR3: TGTGCCAGCAGCTTAGATACAGGGGGGTACAATGAGCAGTACTTC. The encoded protein is CASSLDTGGYNEQYF.